This T cell receptor (beta chain) was sequenced in a study of blood T cell repertoires in COVID-19. Source study methods: Nucleated cell number was recorded as an estimate derived from reference gene primer amplification. Sequencing used immunoSEQ multiplex PCR; TCRdb keeps in-frame clones, though not all of them. V, J and clone size are those of that table, while D and trimming were read from the DNA. The sample carries about 150,000 clones, approximately 80% recorded once. This receptor was obtained from a woman in her fifties or sixties with COVID-19, enrolled during active disease. The sample taken for sequencing was peripheral blood.

The CDR3 nucleotides read TGTGCCAGCCGTTTGTTCAGCAATCAGCCCCAGCATTTT. Translation gives CASRLFSNQPQHF. The chain employs TRBV2 and TRBJ1-5; no clear D gene. The CDR3 loop spans 13 amino acids. Trimming stripped 8 bases from V and 1 base from J, with 9 bases between. Germline V gives CDR1 SNHLY, CDR2 FYNNEI.